This T cell receptor beta chain was sequenced during a study of tumor and adjacent non-tumor tissue in lung cancer. Study information: Stage I to III disease affected about ten men and roughly five women aged roughly 30 to 80.

Study-wide findings and caveats: Top 100 clones took a larger repertoire share in normal lung.

RNA was extracted from bulk tissue without any cell sorting. Concerning this clonotype itself: Its antigen is still unknown. This may come from a read error, since a much larger clone is one base off.

Per the germline V gene, CDR1 is ENHRY and CDR2 is SYGVKD. Losses at the gene ends were 2 bases for V and 1 base for J; bases not matched to a gene: 10. The CDR3 sequence is 17 residues long. A modified ARM-PCR protocol with three rounds of nested PCR amplified TCRbeta. TCRdb passed the multiplex PCR reads through MiXCR, listing each CDR3 protein once. Of approximately 150,000 distinct CDR3 sequences listed, around 65% are singletons. This TCR derives from a man aged 55 to 70 with small cell lung cancer. The sample was lung tumor tissue. V usage is TRBV10-3 and J usage is TRBJ1-2, with TRBD1 identical over 7 bases. In DNA, the CDR3 is TGTGCCATCAGTGAGCCTCCAGGGACAGTAATTAACTATGGCTACACCTTC. It is translated as CAISEPPGTVINYGYTF.